This is a list of T cell receptor beta chains from one sample in a study of cytomegalovirus exposure and HLA in healthy donors. TCRdb's table, derived via immunoSEQ multiplex PCR, lists solely in-frame clones and lacks some. This sample has 170,000 or so clones; around four fifths occur once, and the top ten carry 1.4%. Sequencing used PBMCs. All receptors come from a woman in her twenties or thirties in good health and CMV-seropositive. The CDR3 runs from the conserved cysteine through the conserved F or W. D genes are given only for firm matches. Rows give clone size only sometimes, using once, few, many, or a class for an expanded clone.

size: .; D: TRBD1; V: TRBV6-4; J: TRBJ1-1; DNA: TGTGCCAGCAAAGGCAGCGACAGGGTGACTGAAGCTTTCTTT; CDR3: CASKGSDRVTEAFF
size: .; D: .; V: TRBV6-6; J: TRBJ1-5; DNA: TGTGCCAGCAGTTCACAGGTTAATCAGCCCCAGCATTTT; CDR3: CASSSQVNQPQHF
size: .; D: TRBD1; V: TRBV5-4; J: TRBJ1-4; DNA: TGTGCCAGCACCTTGACAGGGCCTAATGAAAAACTGTTTTTT; CDR3: CASTLTGPNEKLFF
size: once; D: .; V: TRBV7-8; J: TRBJ1-3; DNA: TGTGCCAGCAGCTTCCGGGACACTACTGGAAACACCATATATTTT; CDR3: CASSFRDTTGNTIYF
size: .; D: .; V: TRBV11-3; J: TRBJ2-3; DNA: TGTGCCAGCAGCCCCAGGGTTGCCACAGATACGCAGTATTTT; CDR3: CASSPRVATDTQYF
size: .; D: .; V: TRBV7-9; J: TRBJ2-2; DNA: TGTGCCAGCAGCTCGCTCACTCAGAACACCGGGGAGCTGTTTTTT; CDR3: CASSSLTQNTGELFF
size: .; D: .; V: TRBV7-9; J: TRBJ1-5; DNA: TGTTCCAGCAGCCAGATATCTCCGGGTCTCGGGGAGCCCCAGCATTTT; CDR3: CSSSQISPGLGEPQHF
size: .; D: TRBD1; V: TRBV11-3; J: TRBJ2-1; DNA: TGTGCCAGCAGCTTCGGACAGGGGGTAAATGAGCAGTTCTTC; CDR3: CASSFGQGVNEQFF
size: .; D: TRBD2; V: TRBV13; J: TRBJ2-3; DNA: TGTGCCAGCAGCCCGCTCACTAGCGGTCGATCGGCAGATACGCAGTATTTT; CDR3: CASSPLTSGRSADTQYF
size: .; D: .; V: TRBV4-3; J: TRBJ2-7; DNA: TGCGCCAGCAGCCAAGATTCCAGGGCCTACGAGCAGTACTTC; CDR3: CASSQDSRAYEQYF
size: .; D: .; V: TRBV19; J: TRBJ1-5; DNA: TGTGCCAGTAGTATAGGGCAATATCAGCCCCAGCATTTT; CDR3: CASSIGQYQPQHF
size: .; D: TRBD1; V: TRBV30; J: TRBJ1-5; DNA: TGTGCCTGGAGTTTCGCAGACAGGGTCGGACAGCCCCAGCATTTT; CDR3: CAWSFADRVGQPQHF
size: .; D: TRBD1; V: TRBV6-1; J: TRBJ1-5; DNA: TGTGCCAGCAGTTCCCAAGGACAGGCCCGTGAACCCCAGCATTTT; CDR3: CASSSQGQAREPQHF
size: .; D: .; V: TRBV7-2; J: TRBJ2-5; DNA: TGTGCCAGCAGCTTAGGGTGGCGGGTGGAGACCCAGTACTTC; CDR3: CASSLGWRVETQYF
size: .; D: .; V: TRBV10-3; J: TRBJ1-1; DNA: TGTGCCATCCGAGACAGAACCGGGGGGTTGAACACTGAAGCTTTCTTT; CDR3: CAIRDRTGGLNTEAFF
size: few; D: TRBD1; V: TRBV5-1; J: TRBJ2-1; DNA: TGCGCCAGCAGCTTACGCCAACAGGGGCTCTCCTACAATGAGCAGTTCTTC; CDR3: CASSLRQQGLSYNEQFF
size: few; D: TRBD2; V: TRBV5-1; J: TRBJ2-7; DNA: TGCGCCAGCAGCTCTTGGACTAGCGGCTCCTACGAGCAGTACTTC; CDR3: CASSSWTSGSYEQYF
size: few; D: TRBD2; V: TRBV2; J: TRBJ2-7; DNA: TGTGCCAGCCTAAAAGGAACTAGCGGGAGCATCTGGGAGCAGTACTTC; CDR3: CASLKGTSGSIWEQYF
size: .; D: .; V: TRBV5-6; J: TRBJ1-1; DNA: TGTGCCAGCAGCTTGGTTACAGAGAACACTGAAGCTTTCTTT; CDR3: CASSLVTENTEAFF
size: once; D: TRBD2; V: TRBV4-2; J: TRBJ2-3; DNA: TGTGCCAGCAGCCAAGCTGAGCGGGAGTTTAGTCGGGATACGCAGTATTTT; CDR3: CASSQAEREFSRDTQYF
size: .; D: .; V: TRBV4-3; J: TRBJ1-4; DNA: TGCGCCAGCAGCCCATGGGGCCCCAAGTTGGAGGGCGGGGAAAAACTGTTTTTT; CDR3: CASSPWGPKLEGGEKLFF
size: .; D: .; V: TRBV5-1; J: TRBJ2-7; DNA: TGCGCCAGCAGCTTGGTCCTAGGACGGGGGATTGAGCAGTACTTC; CDR3: CASSLVLGRGIEQYF
size: .; D: .; V: TRBV5-1; J: TRBJ2-1; DNA: TGCGCCAGCAGCCCCGGTAACTACAATGAGCAGTTCTTC; CDR3: CASSPGNYNEQFF
size: .; D: .; V: TRBV4-3; J: TRBJ2-1; DNA: TGCGCCAGCAGCCAGTATGAGCACTACAATGAGCAGTTCTTC; CDR3: CASSQYEHYNEQFF
size: .; D: TRBD2; V: TRBV5-4; J: TRBJ2-4; DNA: TGTGCCAGCAGCTTTGCGGGAGGGGACATTCAGTACTTC; CDR3: CASSFAGGDIQYF
size: .; D: .; V: TRBV7-2; J: TRBJ1-2; DNA: TGTGCCAGCAGCTTAGAAGGGGCCGACTATGGCTACACCTTC; CDR3: CASSLEGADYGYTF
size: .; D: .; V: TRBV27; J: TRBJ2-3; DNA: TGTGCCAGCAGTGATTGGTCGAACGGGGGCACAGATACGCAGTATTTT; CDR3: CASSDWSNGGTDTQYF
size: .; D: .; V: TRBV2; J: TRBJ2-1; DNA: TGTGCCAGCAGCCTAGACCGGAGCTCCTACAATGAGCAGTTCTTC; CDR3: CASSLDRSSYNEQFF
size: .; D: .; V: TRBV21-1; J: TRBJ1-5; DNA: TGTGCCAGCAGCATCCGGATGACAGACCTTGATAGCAATCAGCCCCAGCATTTT; CDR3: CASSIRMTDLDSNQPQHF
size: few; D: TRBD2; V: TRBV11-2; J: TRBJ2-1; DNA: TGTGCCAGCAGCTTGGGGACTAGCGGTTACAATGAGCAGTTCTTC; CDR3: CASSLGTSGYNEQFF
size: .; D: .; V: TRBV19; J: TRBJ1-3; DNA: TGTGCCAGTAGTATAGGACAAGGGGAAAACACCATATATTTT; CDR3: CASSIGQGENTIYF
size: few; D: TRBD1; V: TRBV28; J: TRBJ1-2; DNA: TGTGCCAGCAGTCATCGACAGGGGGGGGTTACAGGCTACACCTTC; CDR3: CASSHRQGGVTGYTF
size: .; D: .; V: TRBV5-1; J: TRBJ1-2; DNA: TGCGCCAGCAGCTTGGCCGAACAGCTCCTCTATGGCTACACCTTC; CDR3: CASSLAEQLLYGYTF
size: .; D: .; V: TRBV28; J: TRBJ1-4; DNA: TGTGCCAGCAGTTTGTCCGGGGAAGGAAATGAAAAACTGTTTTTT; CDR3: CASSLSGEGNEKLFF
size: .; D: TRBD2; V: TRBV11-3; J: TRBJ2-1; DNA: TGTGCCAGCAGCCCCGTTGGTAGCGGGAAGGTTAATGAGCAGTTCTTC; CDR3: CASSPVGSGKVNEQFF
size: .; D: TRBD2; V: TRBV27; J: TRBJ2-7; DNA: TGTGCCAGCAGTTGGACTAGCGAAGCCCCCTACGAGCAGTACTTC; CDR3: CASSWTSEAPYEQYF
size: .; D: TRBD1; V: TRBV5-1; J: TRBJ1-1; DNA: TGCGCCAGCAGCGGACAGGGACAGGGGAACACTGAAGCTTTCTTT; CDR3: CASSGQGQGNTEAFF
size: .; D: .; V: TRBV7-9; J: TRBJ1-2; DNA: TGTGCCAGCAGCGAGGCTGCGTCCCAGACTCTTGGCTATGGCTACACCTTC; CDR3: CASSEAASQTLGYGYTF
size: .; D: .; V: TRBV5-1; J: TRBJ2-7; DNA: TGCGCCAGCAGCGTAAACGGAGAGTTTTACGAGCAGTACTTC; CDR3: CASSVNGEFYEQYF
size: once; D: .; V: TRBV6-4; J: TRBJ2-3; DNA: TGTGCCAGCAGCCGGGAGTTTGGCACAGATACGCAGTATTTT; CDR3: CASSREFGTDTQYF
size: .; D: TRBD2; V: TRBV7-9; J: TRBJ2-7; DNA: TGTGCCAGCAGCTTCACTAGCGACTCCTACGAGCAGTACTTC; CDR3: CASSFTSDSYEQYF
size: .; D: .; V: TRBV9; J: TRBJ2-3; DNA: TGTGCCAGCAGCCCACGGAAATCCGGGGACACAGATACGCAGTATTTT; CDR3: CASSPRKSGDTDTQYF
size: .; D: TRBD1; V: TRBV2; J: TRBJ2-7; DNA: TGTGCCAGCAGAGCCGACAGGGCCTTATACGAGCAGTACTTC; CDR3: CASRADRALYEQYF
size: once; D: .; V: TRBV6-1; J: TRBJ1-2; DNA: TGTGCCAGCAGTGAAGCGGGAGTCTATGGCTACACCTTC; CDR3: CASSEAGVYGYTF
size: .; D: TRBD2; V: TRBV5-6; J: TRBJ2-5; DNA: TGTGCCAGCAGCCCTGGACTAGCGGGAGATATCGGGACCCAGTACTTC; CDR3: CASSPGLAGDIGTQYF
size: .; D: TRBD2; V: TRBV6-4; J: TRBJ2-1; DNA: TGTGCCAGCCAAGTGCTAGCGGCTAGCTCCTACAATGAGCAGTTCTTC; CDR3: CASQVLAASSYNEQFF
size: .; D: .; V: TRBV28; J: TRBJ1-3; DNA: TGTGCCAGCAGCGGAGGTCTTAACTCTGGAAACACCATATATTTT; CDR3: CASSGGLNSGNTIYF
size: .; D: .; V: TRBV7-9; J: TRBJ2-7; DNA: TGTGCCAGCAGCCCCGGCGGGCCGAACATGGGGATCGCTCACGAGCAGTACTTC; CDR3: CASSPGGPNMGIAHEQYF
size: .; D: .; V: TRBV4-3; J: TRBJ2-7; DNA: TGCGCCAGCAGCCAGGAGACTGGCTACGAGCAGTACTTC; CDR3: CASSQETGYEQYF
size: few; D: .; V: TRBV4-2; J: TRBJ1-3; DNA: TGTGCCAGCAGCCAAGATTTCGTGAGTAGCTCTGGAAACACCATATATTTT; CDR3: CASSQDFVSSSGNTIYF
size: .; D: TRBD2; V: TRBV27; J: TRBJ2-3; DNA: TGTGCCAGCAGCCCTTTCGGGTATCTAGCGGGACTTCATACGCAGTATTTT; CDR3: CASSPFGYLAGLHTQYF
size: .; D: TRBD2; V: TRBV5-1; J: TRBJ2-1; DNA: TGCGCCAGCAGCAAGGGGACTAGCGGGAGGGACAATGAGCAGTTCTTC; CDR3: CASSKGTSGRDNEQFF
size: few; D: .; V: TRBV7-2; J: TRBJ2-7; DNA: TGTGCCAGCAGCTTGGGAGGCGGGCTCGCCTACGAGCAGTACTTC; CDR3: CASSLGGGLAYEQYF